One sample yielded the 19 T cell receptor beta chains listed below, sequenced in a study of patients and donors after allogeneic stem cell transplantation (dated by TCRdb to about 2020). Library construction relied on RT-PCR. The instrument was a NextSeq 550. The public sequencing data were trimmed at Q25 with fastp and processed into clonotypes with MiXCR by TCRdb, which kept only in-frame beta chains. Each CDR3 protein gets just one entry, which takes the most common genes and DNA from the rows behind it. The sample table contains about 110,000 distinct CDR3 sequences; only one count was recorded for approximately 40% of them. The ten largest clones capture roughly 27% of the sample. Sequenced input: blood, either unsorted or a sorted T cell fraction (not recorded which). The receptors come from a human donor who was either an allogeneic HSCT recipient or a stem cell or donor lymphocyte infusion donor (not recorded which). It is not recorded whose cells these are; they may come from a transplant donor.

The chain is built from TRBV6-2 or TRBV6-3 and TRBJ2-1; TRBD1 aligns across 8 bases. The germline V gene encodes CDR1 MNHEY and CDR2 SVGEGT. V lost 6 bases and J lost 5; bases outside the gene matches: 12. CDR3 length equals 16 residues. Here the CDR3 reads CASSQRRDRLDNEQFF. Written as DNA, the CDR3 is TGTGCCAGCAGCCAAAGGAGGGACAGGCTGGACAATGAGCAGTTCTTC.

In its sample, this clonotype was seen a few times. CDR3 sequence: CASSLVGEQPQHF. The DNA for the CDR3 is TGTGCCAGCAGCTTAGTAGGGGAGCAGCCCCAGCATTTT. J is TRBJ1-5 and V is TRBV7-2, with D perhaps TRBD1 (5 bases). Trimming removed 1 base at V and 7 bases at J, with 8 bases between. This CDR3 has 13 residues. The germline CDR1 and CDR2 sequences are SGHTA and FQGNSA.

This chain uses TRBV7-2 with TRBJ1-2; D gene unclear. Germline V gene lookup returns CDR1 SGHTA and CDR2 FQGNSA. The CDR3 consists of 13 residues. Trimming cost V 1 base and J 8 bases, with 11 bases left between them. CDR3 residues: CASSLVGWEGYTF. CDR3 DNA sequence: TGTGCCAGCAGCTTAGTTGGTTGGGAGGGCTACACCTTC.

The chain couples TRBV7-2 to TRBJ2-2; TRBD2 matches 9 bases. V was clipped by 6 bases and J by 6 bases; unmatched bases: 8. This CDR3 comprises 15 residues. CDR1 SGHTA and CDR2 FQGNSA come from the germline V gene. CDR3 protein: CASSLSGSLAGELFF. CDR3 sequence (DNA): TGTGCCAGCAGTCTTAGCGGGAGCCTGGCCGGGGAGCTGTTTTTT.

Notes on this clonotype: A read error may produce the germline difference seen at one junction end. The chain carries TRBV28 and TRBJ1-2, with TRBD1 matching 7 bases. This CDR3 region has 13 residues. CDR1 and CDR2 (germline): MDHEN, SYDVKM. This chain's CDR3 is CASSSTGDYGYTF. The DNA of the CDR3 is TGTGCCAGCAGTTCCACAGGGGACTACGGCTACACCTTC.

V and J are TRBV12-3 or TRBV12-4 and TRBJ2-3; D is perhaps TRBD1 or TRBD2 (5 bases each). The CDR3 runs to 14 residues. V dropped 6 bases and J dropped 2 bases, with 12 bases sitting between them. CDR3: CASSKGTNTDTQYF. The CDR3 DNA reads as TGTGCCAGCAGCAAAGGGACCAACACAGATACGCAGTATTTT.

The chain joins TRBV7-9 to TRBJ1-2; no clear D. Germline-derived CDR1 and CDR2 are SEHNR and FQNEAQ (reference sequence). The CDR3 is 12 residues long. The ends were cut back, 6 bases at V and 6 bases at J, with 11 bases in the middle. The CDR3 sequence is CASRIYANGYTF. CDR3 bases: TGTGCCAGCAGAATTTACGCCAATGGCTACACCTTC. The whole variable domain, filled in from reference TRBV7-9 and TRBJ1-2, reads DTGVSQNPRHKITKRGQNVTFRCDPISEHNRLYWYRQTLGQGPEFLTYFQNEAQLEKSRLLSDRFSAERPKGSFSTLEIQRTEQGDSAMYLCASRIYANGYTFGSGTRLTVV.

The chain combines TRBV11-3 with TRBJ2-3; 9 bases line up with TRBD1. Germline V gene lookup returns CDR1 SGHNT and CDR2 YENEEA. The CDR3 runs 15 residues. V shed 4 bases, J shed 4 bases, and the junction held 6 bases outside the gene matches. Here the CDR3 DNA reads TGTGCCAGCAGCTCGACAGGGGGTTCAGCAGATACGCAGTATTTT. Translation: CASSSTGGSADTQYF.

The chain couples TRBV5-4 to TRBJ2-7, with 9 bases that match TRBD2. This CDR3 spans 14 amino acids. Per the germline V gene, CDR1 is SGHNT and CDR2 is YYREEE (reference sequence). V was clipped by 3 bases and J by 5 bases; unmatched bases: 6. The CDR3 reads CASSWGSGSNEQYF. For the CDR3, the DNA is TGTGCCAGCAGCTGGGGTAGCGGGAGCAACGAGCAGTACTTC. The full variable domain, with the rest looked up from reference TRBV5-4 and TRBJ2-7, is ETGVTQSPTHLIKTRGQQVTLRCSSQSGHNTVSWYQQALGQGPQFIFQYYREEENGRGNFPPRFSGLQFPNYSSELNVNALELDDSALYLCASSWGSGSNEQYFGPGTRLTVT.

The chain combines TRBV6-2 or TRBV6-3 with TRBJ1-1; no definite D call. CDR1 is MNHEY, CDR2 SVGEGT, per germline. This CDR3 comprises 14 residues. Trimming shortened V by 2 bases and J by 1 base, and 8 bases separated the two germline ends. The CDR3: CASSYRGRNTEAFF. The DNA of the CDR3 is TGTGCCAGCAGTTACCGTGGGAGGAACACTGAAGCTTTCTTT.

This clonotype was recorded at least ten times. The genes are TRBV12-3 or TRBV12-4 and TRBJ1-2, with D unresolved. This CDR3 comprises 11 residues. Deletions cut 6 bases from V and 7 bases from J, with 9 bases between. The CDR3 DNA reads TGTGCCAGCAGAGACTTGTTTGGCTACACCTTC. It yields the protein CASRDLFGYTF.

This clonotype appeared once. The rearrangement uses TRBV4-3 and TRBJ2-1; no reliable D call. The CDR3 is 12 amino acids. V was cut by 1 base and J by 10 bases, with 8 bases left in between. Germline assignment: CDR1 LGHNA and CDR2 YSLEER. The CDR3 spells CASSQAASEQFF. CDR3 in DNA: TGCGCCAGCAGCCAAGCGGCGTCGGAGCAGTTCTTC.

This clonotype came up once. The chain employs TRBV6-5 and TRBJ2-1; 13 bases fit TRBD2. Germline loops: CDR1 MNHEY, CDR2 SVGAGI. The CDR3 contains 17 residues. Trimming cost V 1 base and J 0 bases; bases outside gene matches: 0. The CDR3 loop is CASSYWTSGSSYNEQFF. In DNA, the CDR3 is TGTGCCAGCAGTTACTGGACTAGCGGGAGCTCCTACAATGAGCAGTTCTTC.

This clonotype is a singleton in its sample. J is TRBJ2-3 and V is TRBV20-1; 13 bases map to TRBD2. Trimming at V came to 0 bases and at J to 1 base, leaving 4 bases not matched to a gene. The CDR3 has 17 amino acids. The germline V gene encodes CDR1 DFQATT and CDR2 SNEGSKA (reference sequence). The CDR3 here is CSARDGGTSGGTDTQYF. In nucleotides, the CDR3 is TGCAGTGCTAGAGACGGCGGGACTAGCGGGGGCACAGATACGCAGTATTTT.

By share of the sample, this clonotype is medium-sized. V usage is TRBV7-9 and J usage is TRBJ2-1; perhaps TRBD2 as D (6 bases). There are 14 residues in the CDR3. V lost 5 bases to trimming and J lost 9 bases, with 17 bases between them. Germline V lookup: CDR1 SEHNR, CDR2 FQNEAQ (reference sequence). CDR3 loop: CASSPGSGVREQFF. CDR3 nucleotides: TGTGCCAGCAGCCCGGGTTCGGGAGTGCGTGAGCAGTTCTTC.

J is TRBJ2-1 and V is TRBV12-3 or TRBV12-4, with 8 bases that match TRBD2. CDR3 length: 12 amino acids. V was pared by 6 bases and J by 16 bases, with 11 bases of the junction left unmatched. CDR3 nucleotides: TGTGCCAGCAGCCTACCGGGACTAGGTCGTTTCTTC. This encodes CASSLPGLGRFF.

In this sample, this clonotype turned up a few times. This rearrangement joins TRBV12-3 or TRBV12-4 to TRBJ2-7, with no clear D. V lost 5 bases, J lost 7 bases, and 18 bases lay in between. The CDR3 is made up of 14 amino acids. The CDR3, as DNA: TGTGCCAGCAGTCCTACTGGGTCCATTGTGGAGCAGTACTTC. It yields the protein CASSPTGSIVEQYF.

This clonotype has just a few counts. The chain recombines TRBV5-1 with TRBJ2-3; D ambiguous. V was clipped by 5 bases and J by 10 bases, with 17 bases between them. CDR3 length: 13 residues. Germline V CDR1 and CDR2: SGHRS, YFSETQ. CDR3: CASRSSLQLPQYF. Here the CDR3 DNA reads TGCGCCAGCAGATCGAGCCTACAATTACCGCAGTATTTT.

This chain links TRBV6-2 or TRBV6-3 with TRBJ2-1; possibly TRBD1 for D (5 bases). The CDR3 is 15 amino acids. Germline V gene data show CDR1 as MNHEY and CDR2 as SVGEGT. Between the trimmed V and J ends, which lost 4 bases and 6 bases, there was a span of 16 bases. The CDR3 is CASSFIPQGLNEQFF. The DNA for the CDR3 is TGTGCCAGCAGTTTTATCCCCCAGGGTCTCAATGAGCAGTTCTTC.